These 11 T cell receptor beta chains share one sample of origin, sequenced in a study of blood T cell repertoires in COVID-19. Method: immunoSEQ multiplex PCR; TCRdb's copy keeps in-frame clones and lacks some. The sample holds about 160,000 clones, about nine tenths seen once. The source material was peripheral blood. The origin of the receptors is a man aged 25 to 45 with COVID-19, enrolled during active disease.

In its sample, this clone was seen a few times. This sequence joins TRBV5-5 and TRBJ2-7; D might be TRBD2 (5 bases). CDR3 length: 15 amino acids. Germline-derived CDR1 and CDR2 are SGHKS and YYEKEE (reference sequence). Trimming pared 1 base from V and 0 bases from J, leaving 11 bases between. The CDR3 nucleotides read TGTGCCAGCAGCTTGTCTCCGGGGTTCTCCTACGAGCAGTACTTC. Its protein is CASSLSPGFSYEQYF.

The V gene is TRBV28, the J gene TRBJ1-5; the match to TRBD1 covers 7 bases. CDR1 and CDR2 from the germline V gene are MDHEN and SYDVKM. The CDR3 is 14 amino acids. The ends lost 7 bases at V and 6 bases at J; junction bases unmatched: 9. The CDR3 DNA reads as TGTGCCAGCACCCCGACGGCAGGGGGTCAGCCCCAGCATTTT. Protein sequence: CASTPTAGGQPQHF.

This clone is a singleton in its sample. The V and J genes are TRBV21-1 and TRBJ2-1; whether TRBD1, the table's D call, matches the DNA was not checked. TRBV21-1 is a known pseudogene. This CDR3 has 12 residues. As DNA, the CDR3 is TGTGCCACCCCCTTACGGACAGGTCGTACGTTCTTC. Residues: CATPLRTGRTFF.

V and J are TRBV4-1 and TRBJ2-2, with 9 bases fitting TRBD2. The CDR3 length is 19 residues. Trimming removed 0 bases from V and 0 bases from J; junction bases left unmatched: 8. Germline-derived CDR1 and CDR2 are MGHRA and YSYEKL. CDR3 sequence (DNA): TGCGCCAGCAGCCAAGATCGTGGTAGCGGGGGACCGAACACCGGGGAGCTGTTTTTT. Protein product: CASSQDRGSGGPNTGELFF.

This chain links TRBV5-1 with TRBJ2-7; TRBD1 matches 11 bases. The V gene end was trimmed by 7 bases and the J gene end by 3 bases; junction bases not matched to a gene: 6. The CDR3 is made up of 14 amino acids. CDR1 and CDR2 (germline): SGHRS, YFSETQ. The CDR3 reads CASPGTGGDYEQYF. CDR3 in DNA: TGCGCCAGCCCCGGGACAGGGGGGGACTACGAGCAGTACTTC.

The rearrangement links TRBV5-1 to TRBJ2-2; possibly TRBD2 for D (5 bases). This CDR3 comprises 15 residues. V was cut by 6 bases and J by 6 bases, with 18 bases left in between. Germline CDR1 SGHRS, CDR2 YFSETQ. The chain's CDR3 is CASTLEEGGPGELFF. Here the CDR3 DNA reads TGCGCCAGCACTTTAGAAGAGGGTGGACCCGGGGAGCTGTTTTTT.

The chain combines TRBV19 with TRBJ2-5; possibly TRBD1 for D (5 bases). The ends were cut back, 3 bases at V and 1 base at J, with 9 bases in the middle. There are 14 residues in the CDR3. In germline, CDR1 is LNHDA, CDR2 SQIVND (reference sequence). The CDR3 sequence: CASSILQGQETQYF. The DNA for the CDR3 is TGTGCCAGTAGTATTTTGCAGGGCCAAGAGACCCAGTACTTC. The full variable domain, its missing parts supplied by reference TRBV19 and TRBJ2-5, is DGGITQSPKYLFRKEGQNVTLSCEQNLNHDAMYWYRQDPGQGLRLIYYSQIVNDFQKGDIAEGYSVSREKKESFPLTVTSAQKNPTAFYLCASSILQGQETQYFGPGTRLLVL.

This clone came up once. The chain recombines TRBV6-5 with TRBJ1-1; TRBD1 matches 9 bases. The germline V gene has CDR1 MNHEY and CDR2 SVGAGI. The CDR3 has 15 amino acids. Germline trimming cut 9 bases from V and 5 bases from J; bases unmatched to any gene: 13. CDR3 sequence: CASSRRGQGGTEAFF. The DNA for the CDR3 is TGTGCCAGTTCCCGGCGGGGACAGGGTGGAACTGAAGCTTTCTTT.

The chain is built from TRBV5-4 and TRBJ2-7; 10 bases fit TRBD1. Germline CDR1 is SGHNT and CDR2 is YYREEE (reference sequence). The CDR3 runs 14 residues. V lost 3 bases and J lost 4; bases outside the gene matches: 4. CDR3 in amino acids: CASSYRDRGYEQYF. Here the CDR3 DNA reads TGTGCCAGCAGCTACCGGGACAGGGGATACGAGCAGTACTTC. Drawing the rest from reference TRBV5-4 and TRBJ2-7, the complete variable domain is ETGVTQSPTHLIKTRGQQVTLRCSSQSGHNTVSWYQQALGQGPQFIFQYYREEENGRGNFPPRFSGLQFPNYSSELNVNALELDDSALYLCASSYRDRGYEQYFGPGTRLTVT.

In nucleotides, the CDR3 is TGTGCCAGCAGCTTAGATTCGGCTAGCGGGGTGAGTTTTCAAGAGACCCAGTACTTC. As protein: CASSLDSASGVSFQETQYF. This rearrangement joins TRBV11-3 to TRBJ2-5, with 9 bases that match TRBD2. CDR1 SGHNT and CDR2 YENEEA come from the germline V gene. The CDR3 runs 19 residues. With 0 bases clipped from V and 2 bases from J, the junction kept 13 bases outside the gene matches.

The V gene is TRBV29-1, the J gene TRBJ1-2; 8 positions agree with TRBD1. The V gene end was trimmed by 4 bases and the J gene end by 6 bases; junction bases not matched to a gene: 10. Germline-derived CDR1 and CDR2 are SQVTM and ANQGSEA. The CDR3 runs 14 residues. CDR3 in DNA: TGCAGCGTTGGGACAGGGTTCTGGGGTGATGGCTACACCTTC. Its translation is CSVGTGFWGDGYTF.